The 2 T cell receptor beta chains below all came from one sample that was sequenced in a study of cytomegalovirus exposure and HLA in healthy donors. The PCR contained 60 Vbeta and 13 Jbeta primers. TCRdb's table, derived via immunoSEQ multiplex PCR, lists solely in-frame clones and lacks some. Of about 37,000 clones listed, roughly 82% are singletons. Sample: PBMCs. All receptors come from a woman aged 18-29 years in good health and CMV-seropositive.

The chain carries TRBV5-6 and TRBJ2-3; maybe TRBD2 (7 bases). CDR1 and CDR2 (germline): SGHDT, YYEEEE. This CDR3 spans 16 amino acids. Between the trimmed V and J ends, which lost 3 bases and 4 bases, there was a span of 18 bases. The CDR3 here is CASSSLGGGHPDTQYF. The CDR3 DNA sequence: TGTGCCAGCAGCTCTCTTGGGGGGGGGCATCCAGATACGCAGTATTTT.

This rearrangement joins TRBV7-3 to TRBJ2-6; 11 bases match TRBD1. This CDR3 comprises 14 residues. With 2 bases clipped from V and 13 bases from J, the junction kept 4 bases outside the gene matches. The germline V gene has CDR1 SGHTA and CDR2 FQGTGA. DNA of the CDR3: TGTGCCAGCAGCTTACTCGGGACAGGGGGTGTCCTGACTTTC. Translating gives CASSLLGTGGVLTF.